A selection of T cell receptor beta chains follows, all from one sample in a study of CD4 and CD8 cells across lung adenocarcinoma regions. From the PCR reads, TCRdb called clonotypes with MiXCR, one entry per CDR3 protein. The top ten clones hold 20% to 25% of a sample with 25,000 or so distinct CDR3 sequences, about 51% of them seen once. The sample comprised CD4+ T cells from the center of a lung tumor. These receptor sequences come from a male donor with lung adenocarcinoma. The CD4 and CD8 labels of this study may be unreliable. CDR3s include the opening cysteine and the closing phenylalanine or tryptophan. Fields, in order: clone size, J gene, V gene, D gene, CDR3 protein, CDR3 DNA. The D gene is left open where the match is weak. Clone size appears in some rows only: once, few, many, or a class for an expanded clone.

size: .; J: TRBJ2-4; V: TRBV11-2; D: .; CDR3: CASSHEGRRVKDIQYF; DNA: TGTGCCAGCAGCCACGAGGGGCGGAGAGTCAAAGATATTCAGTATTTC
size: .; J: TRBJ2-3; V: TRBV6-5; D: TRBD1; CDR3: CASSYQGAYTDTQYF; DNA: TGTGCCAGCAGTTACCAGGGGGCTTACACAGATACGCAGTATTTT
size: .; J: TRBJ2-1; V: TRBV6-1; D: TRBD1; CDR3: CASSRDRGDEQFF; DNA: TGTGCCAGCAGTAGGGACAGGGGCGATGAGCAGTTCTTC
size: .; J: TRBJ2-3; V: TRBV6-1; D: .; CDR3: CASSGGRSKETQYF; DNA: TGTGCCAGCTCTGGGGGCCGAAGCAAAGAGACGCAGTATTTT
size: many; J: TRBJ2-3; V: TRBV10-3; D: .; CDR3: CAISHQAPQGKYHPSTDTQYF; DNA: TGTGCCATCAGCCACCAGGCCCCCCAAGGGAAATACCACCCAAGCACAGATACGCAGTATTTT
size: few; J: TRBJ2-2; V: TRBV7-6; D: TRBD2; CDR3: CASSSIALREIFLTGELFF; DNA: TGTGCCAGCAGCTCGATCGCCCTGCGGGAGATATTTTTGACCGGGGAGCTGTTTTTT
size: many; J: TRBJ2-1; V: TRBV7-6; D: .; CDR3: CASSPPNSYEQFF; DNA: TGTGCCAGCAGCCCGCCCAACTCCTACGAGCAGTTCTTC
size: many; J: TRBJ1-1; V: TRBV10-2; D: TRBD1; CDR3: CASSDPGTDMNTEAFF; DNA: TGCGCCAGCAGTGACCCCGGGACAGACATGAACACTGAAGCTTTCTTT
size: many; J: TRBJ2-1; V: TRBV6-5; D: TRBD1; CDR3: CASSPNRGDEQFF; DNA: TGTGCCAGCAGTCCAAACAGGGGCGATGAGCAGTTCTTC
size: .; J: TRBJ2-6; V: TRBV28; D: TRBD1; CDR3: CASSPTGLCANVLTF; DNA: TGTGCCAGCAGTCCGACAGGGTTGTGCGCCAACGTGCTGACTTTC
size: few; J: TRBJ2-1; V: TRBV7-3; D: .; CDR3: CASSLVPISEQFF; DNA: TGTGCCAGCAGCTTAGTACCTATCTCTGAGCAGTTCTTC
size: once; J: TRBJ2-1; V: TRBV6-1; D: .; CDR3: CASSEAGGNPYEQFF; DNA: TGTGCCAGCAGTGAAGCGGGCGGGAACCCCTACGAGCAGTTCTTC
size: once; J: TRBJ2-2; V: TRBV10-1; D: .; CDR3: CVSSQRGSTGAQFF; DNA: TGCGTGAGCAGTCAGCGGGGGAGCACAGGGGCGCAGTTTTTT
size: medium-sized; J: TRBJ2-1; V: TRBV10-1; D: .; CDR3: CASSDLRNEQFF; DNA: TGCGCCAGCAGTGATCTGCGGAATGAGCAGTTCTTC
size: few; J: TRBJ1-2; V: TRBV6-1; D: .; CDR3: CASSEGFGYTF; DNA: TGTGCCAGCAGCGAGGGGTTTGGCTACACCTTC
size: .; J: TRBJ2-2; V: TRBV4-1; D: .; CDR3: CASSEGGQVAGELFF; DNA: TGCGCCAGCAGCGAGGGGGGACAAGTGGCCGGGGAGCTGTTTTTT
size: many; J: TRBJ2-7; V: TRBV6-2/TRBV6-3; D: TRBD2; CDR3: CAGGGLAAYEQYF; DNA: TGTGCCGGAGGCGGACTAGCGGCCTACGAGCAGTACTTC